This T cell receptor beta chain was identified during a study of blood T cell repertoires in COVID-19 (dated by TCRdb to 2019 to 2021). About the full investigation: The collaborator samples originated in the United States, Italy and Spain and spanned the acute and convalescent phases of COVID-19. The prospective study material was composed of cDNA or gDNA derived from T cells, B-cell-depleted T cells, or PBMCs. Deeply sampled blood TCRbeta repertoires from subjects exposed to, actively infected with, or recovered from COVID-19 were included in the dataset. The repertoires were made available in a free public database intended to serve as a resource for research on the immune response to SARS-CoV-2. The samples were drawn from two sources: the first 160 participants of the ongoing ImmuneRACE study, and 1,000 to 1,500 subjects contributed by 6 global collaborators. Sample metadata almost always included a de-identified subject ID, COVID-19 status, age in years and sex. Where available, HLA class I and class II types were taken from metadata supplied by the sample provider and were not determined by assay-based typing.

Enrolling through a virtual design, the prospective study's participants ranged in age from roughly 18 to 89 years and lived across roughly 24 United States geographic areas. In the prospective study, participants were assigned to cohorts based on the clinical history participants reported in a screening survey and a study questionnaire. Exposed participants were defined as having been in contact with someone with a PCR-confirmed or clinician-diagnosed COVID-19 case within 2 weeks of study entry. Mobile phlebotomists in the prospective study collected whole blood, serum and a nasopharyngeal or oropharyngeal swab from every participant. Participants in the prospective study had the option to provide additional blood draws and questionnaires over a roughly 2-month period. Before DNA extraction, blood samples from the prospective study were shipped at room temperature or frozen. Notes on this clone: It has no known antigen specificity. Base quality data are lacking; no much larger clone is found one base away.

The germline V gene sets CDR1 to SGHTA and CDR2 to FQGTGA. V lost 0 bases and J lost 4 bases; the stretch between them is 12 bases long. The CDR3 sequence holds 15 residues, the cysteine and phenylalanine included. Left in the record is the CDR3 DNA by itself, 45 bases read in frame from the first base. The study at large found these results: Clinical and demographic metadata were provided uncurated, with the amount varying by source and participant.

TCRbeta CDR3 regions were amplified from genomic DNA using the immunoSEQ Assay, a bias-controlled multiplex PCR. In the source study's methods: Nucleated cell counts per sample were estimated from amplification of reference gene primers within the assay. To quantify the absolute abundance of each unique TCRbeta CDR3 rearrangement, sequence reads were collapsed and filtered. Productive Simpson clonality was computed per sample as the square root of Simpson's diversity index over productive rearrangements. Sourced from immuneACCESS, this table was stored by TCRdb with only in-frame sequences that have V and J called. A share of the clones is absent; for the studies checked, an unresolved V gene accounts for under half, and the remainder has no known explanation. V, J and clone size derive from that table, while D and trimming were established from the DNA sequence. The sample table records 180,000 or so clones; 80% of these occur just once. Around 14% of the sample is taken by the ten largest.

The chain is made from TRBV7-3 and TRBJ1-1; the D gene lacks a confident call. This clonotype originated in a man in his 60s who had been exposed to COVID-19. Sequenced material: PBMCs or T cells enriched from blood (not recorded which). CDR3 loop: CASSLTVVTPTEAFF. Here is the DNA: TGTGCCAGCAGCTTAACGGTAGTTACCCCCACTGAAGCTTTCTTT.